The following is a TCR beta chain sequence with its context. These data come from a study of graft-versus-host responses after intestinal transplantation. Sequencing used immunoSEQ multiplex PCR; TCRdb keeps in-frame clones, though not all of them. The data contain some 19,000 clones, around 38% of them singletons. The ends were cut back, 2 bases at V and 8 bases at J, with 18 bases in the middle. The CDR3 is made up of 15 amino acids. CDR1 and CDR2 from the germline V gene are SEHNR and FQNEAQ (reference sequence). Around 200,000 CFSE-labeled responder cells were plated with around 200,000 irradiated, violet-dye-labeled stimulator cells.

Sequencing used alloreactive CD8+ T cells from a mixed lymphocyte reaction culture, obtained before intestinal transplant. Subset of the sample: CFSE-low proliferating T cells sorted from roughly 6-day pre-transplant mixed lymphocyte reaction (GvH or HvG direction). The clonotype comes from a human patient who received an intestinal transplant. The chain is built from TRBV7-9 and TRBJ1-2; a weak D match, TRBD1 (6 bases). CDR3 amino acids: CASSLLERGARGYTF. CDR3 coding DNA: TGTGCCAGCAGCTTACTGGAGCGGGGGGCGAGGGGCTACACCTTC. Full variable domain (outside the CDR3, taken from reference TRBV7-9 and TRBJ1-2): DTGVSQNPRHKITKRGQNVTFRCDPISEHNRLYWYRQTLGQGPEFLTYFQNEAQLEKSRLLSDRFSAERPKGSFSTLEIQRTEQGDSAMYLCASSLLERGARGYTFGSGTRLTVV.